This T cell receptor (beta chain) was observed in a study of blood T cell repertoires in COVID-19. Using immunoSEQ multiplex PCR, the repertoire was profiled, and TCRdb retains in-frame clones only, with some absent. This table has approximately 440,000 clones, around 90% appearing once. CDR3 length: 14 residues. Germline V lookup: CDR1 SNHLY, CDR2 FYNNEI. V lost 2 bases and J lost 4, with 9 bases in between. Specimen: PBMCs or T cells enriched from blood (not recorded which). This chain uses TRBV2 with TRBJ1-5; maybe TRBD1 (5 bases). The sequence derives from a man aged 18 to 35 who had recovered from COVID-19. The CDR3, as DNA: TGTGCCAGCAGTGAATCAGGGCGAAATCAGCCCCAGCATTTT. Protein product: CASSESGRNQPQHF.